This TCR beta chain was captured by sequencing in a study of cytomegalovirus exposure and HLA in healthy donors. About the research overall: Earlier, approximately 110 million unique TCR beta sequences were recovered from roughly 200 million T cells by an analysis. Study observations and caveats: Immune exposure data for these donors was limited to CMV serostatus. Both high specificity and high sensitivity reportedly marked the classifier's diagnosis of cytomegalovirus status.

The PCR was carried out with 60 Vbeta primers and 13 Jbeta primers. Under the authors' procedure: Roughly 11 million of the roughly 77 million unique TCR beta chains counted in a later analysis were shared. TCRdb keeps only in-frame clones here, not all; method: immunoSEQ multiplex PCR. From that table come the V and J calls and clone size; the DNA was used to work out D and trimming. Of around 200,000 clones listed, roughly 80% are singletons. Points on this clone: Its target is unknown.

V was clipped by 4 bases and J by 9 bases, with 22 bases between them. The CDR3 runs to 15 residues. Germline V gene lookup returns CDR1 SGHRS and CDR2 YFSETQ. This receptor was identified in a man between 40 and 49 years old in good health and CMV-seropositive. The sequencing input was PBMCs. The chain combines TRBV5-1 with TRBJ2-5; D is possibly TRBD2 (6 bases). The CDR3 sequence is CASSQETRPGAAQYF. The CDR3, as DNA: TGCGCCAGCAGCCAAGAAACTAGACCGGGAGCGGCCCAGTACTTC.